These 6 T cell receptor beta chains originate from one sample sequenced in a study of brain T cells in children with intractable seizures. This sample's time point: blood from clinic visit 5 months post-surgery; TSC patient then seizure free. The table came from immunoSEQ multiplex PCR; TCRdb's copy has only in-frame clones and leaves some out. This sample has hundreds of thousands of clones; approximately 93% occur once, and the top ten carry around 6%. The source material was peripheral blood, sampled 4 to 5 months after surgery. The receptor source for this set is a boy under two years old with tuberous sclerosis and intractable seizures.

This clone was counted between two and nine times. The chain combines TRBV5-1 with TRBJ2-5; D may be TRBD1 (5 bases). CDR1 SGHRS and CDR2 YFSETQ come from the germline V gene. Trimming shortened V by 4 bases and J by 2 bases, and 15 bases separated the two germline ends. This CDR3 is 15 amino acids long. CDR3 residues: CASSLMPGAQETQYF. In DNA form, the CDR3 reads TGCGCCAGCAGCCTGATGCCTGGGGCTCAAGAGACCCAGTACTTC.

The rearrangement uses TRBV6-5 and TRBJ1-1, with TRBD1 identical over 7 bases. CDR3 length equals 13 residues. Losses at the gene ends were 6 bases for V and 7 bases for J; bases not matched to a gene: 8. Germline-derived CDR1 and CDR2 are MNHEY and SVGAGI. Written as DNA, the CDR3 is TGTGCCAGCAGATTGGCAGGGGGAAGTGAAGCTTTCTTT. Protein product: CASRLAGGSEAFF.

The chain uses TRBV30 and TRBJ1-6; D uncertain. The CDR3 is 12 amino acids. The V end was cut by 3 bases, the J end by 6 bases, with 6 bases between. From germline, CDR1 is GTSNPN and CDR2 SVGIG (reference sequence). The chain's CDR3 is CAWSLGNSPLHF. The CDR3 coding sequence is TGTGCCTGGAGCTTGGGTAATTCACCCCTCCACTTT.

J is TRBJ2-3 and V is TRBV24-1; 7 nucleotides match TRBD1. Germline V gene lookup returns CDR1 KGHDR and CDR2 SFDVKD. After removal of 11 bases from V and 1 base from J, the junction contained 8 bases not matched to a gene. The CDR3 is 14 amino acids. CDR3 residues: CAIERGPGTDTQYF. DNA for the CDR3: TGTGCCATCGAGAGGGGGCCAGGCACAGATACGCAGTATTTT.

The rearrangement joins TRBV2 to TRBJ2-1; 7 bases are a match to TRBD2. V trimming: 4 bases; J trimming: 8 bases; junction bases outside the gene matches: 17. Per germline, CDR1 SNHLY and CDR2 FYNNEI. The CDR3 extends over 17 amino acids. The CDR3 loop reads CASSGPGGSGFTDEQFF. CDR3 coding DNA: TGTGCCAGCAGTGGACCGGGGGGTAGCGGGTTTACGGATGAGCAGTTCTTC.

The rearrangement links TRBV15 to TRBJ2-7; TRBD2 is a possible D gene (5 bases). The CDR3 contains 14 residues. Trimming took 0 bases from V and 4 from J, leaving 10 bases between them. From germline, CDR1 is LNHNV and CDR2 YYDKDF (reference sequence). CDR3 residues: CATSRDKTIYEQYF. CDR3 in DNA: TGTGCCACCAGCAGAGATAAGACTATTTACGAGCAGTACTTC.